The sequence of this T cell receptor (beta chain) was determined in a study of PD-L1 blockade in urothelial cancer. Only in-frame clones appear in the TCRdb table, and some are missing; sequencing was by immunoSEQ multiplex PCR. The sample includes under 70,000 clones, 70% to 90% seen only once; the top ten take 1.6%. Sample time point: pretreatment peripheral blood. The sequence came from a man between 65 and 85 years old with urothelial cancer. The sample in question was PBMCs, obtained around atezolizumab (anti-PD-L1) treatment.

The CDR3 spells CASSPQGRESNTIYF. The CDR3 DNA reads as TGTGCCAGCAGCCCACAGGGAAGGGAATCGAACACCATATATTTT. V and J are TRBV7-2 and TRBJ1-3; D is perhaps TRBD1 (6 bases). CDR3 length equals 15 residues. The V gene lost 5 bases and the J gene lost 7 bases, with 18 bases spanning the gap. CDR1 and CDR2 from the germline V gene are SGHTA and FQGNSA.